The source of this TCR beta chain is a study of blood T cell repertoires in COVID-19. This CDR3 contains 16 residues. The trim removed 4 bases at V and 0 bases at J, leaving 5 bases unmatched. Germline values: CDR1 MNHNS, CDR2 SASEGT. Profiled with immunoSEQ multiplex PCR; TCRdb holds only in-frame clones, not every one. Of more than 350,000 clones listed, 70% to 90% were seen once; the top ten hold less than 1.5%. In assigning cohorts, the study relied on participant-reported clinical history. Within 2 weeks before study entry, exposed participants met a COVID-19 case. The sequencing input was PBMCs or T cells enriched from blood (not recorded which). The chain is built from TRBV6-1 and TRBJ2-3, with 9 bases lining up with TRBD2. The source of this sequence is a woman aged 18-29 years who had been exposed to COVID-19. The CDR3 DNA sequence: TGTGCCAGCAGTGTAAAGCGGGGGGTAAGCACAGATACGCAGTATTTT. It yields the protein CASSVKRGVSTDTQYF.